This is a list of T cell receptor beta chains from one sample in a study of regulatory T cells in long-lasting Graves disease. MiXCR, run by TCRdb on the multiplex PCR reads, gives a single entry per CDR3 protein. The table has over 650,000 distinct CDR3 sequences, approximately 31% seen once. The sample in question was peripheral blood mononuclear cells (PBMCs), obtained when the disease was refractory, from a patient treated with antithyroid drugs. These receptors were taken from a female donor with Graves disease. Both conserved end residues are part of each CDR3. Each record gives: CDR3 protein, CDR3 DNA, J gene, clone size, D gene, V gene. D genes are given only for firm matches. Size is stated for part of the rows, as once, few or many counts, or as a class when the clone is expanded.

CDR3 protein: CASSLATGHLETQYF; CDR3 DNA: TGTGCCAGCAGCTTAGCCACCGGGCATCTGGAGACCCAGTACTTC; J gene: TRBJ2-5; clone size: -; D gene: -; V gene: TRBV7-9
CDR3 protein: CASSLGETNTGELFF; CDR3 DNA: TGTGCCAGCAGCTTAGGAGAAACGAACACCGGGGAGCTGTTTTTT; J gene: TRBJ2-2; clone size: few; D gene: -; V gene: TRBV11-2
CDR3 protein: CASSLEGVANEKLFF; CDR3 DNA: TGTGCCAGCAGCTTAGAAGGGGTGGCTAATGAAAAACTGTTTTTT; J gene: TRBJ1-4; clone size: many; D gene: -; V gene: TRBV11-2
CDR3 protein: CAWSVGWDRDGYTF; CDR3 DNA: TGTGCCTGGAGTGTAGGTTGGGACAGGGATGGCTACACCTTC; J gene: TRBJ1-2; clone size: -; D gene: TRBD1; V gene: TRBV30
CDR3 protein: CASREPGGEQYF; CDR3 DNA: TGTGCCAGCAGAGAGCCTGGGGGCGAGCAGTACTTC; J gene: TRBJ2-7; clone size: few; D gene: -; V gene: TRBV2
CDR3 protein: CATSEDTGGQSNQPQHF; CDR3 DNA: TGTGCCACCAGTGAGGACACAGGGGGCCAGAGCAATCAGCCCCAGCATTTT; J gene: TRBJ1-5; clone size: -; D gene: TRBD1; V gene: TRBV24-1
CDR3 protein: CAWSARGDYGYTF; CDR3 DNA: TGTGCCTGGAGTGCTAGGGGGGACTATGGCTACACCTTC; J gene: TRBJ1-2; clone size: few; D gene: -; V gene: TRBV30
CDR3 protein: CATTDTGELFF; CDR3 DNA: TGTGCCACCACAGACACCGGGGAGCTGTTTTTT; J gene: TRBJ2-2; clone size: -; D gene: -; V gene: TRBV6-1
CDR3 protein: CASSQAGETSGRRGEQYF; CDR3 DNA: TGTGCCAGCAGCCAAGCGGGCGAGACTAGCGGGAGACGCGGCGAGCAGTACTTC; J gene: TRBJ2-7; clone size: -; D gene: TRBD2; V gene: TRBV3-1
CDR3 protein: CASSYTYDRENTEAFF; CDR3 DNA: TGTGCCAGCAGTTACACCTATGACAGGGAGAACACTGAAGCTTTCTTT; J gene: TRBJ1-1; clone size: -; D gene: TRBD1; V gene: TRBV6-5
CDR3 protein: CASSLGRGLAGTGELFF; CDR3 DNA: TGTGCCAGCAGTTTAGGTCGGGGACTAGCGGGAACCGGGGAGCTGTTTTTT; J gene: TRBJ2-2; clone size: many; D gene: TRBD2; V gene: TRBV12-3/TRBV12-4
CDR3 protein: CAISTGGDQPQHF; CDR3 DNA: TGTGCCATCAGCACAGGGGGGGATCAGCCCCAGCATTTT; J gene: TRBJ1-5; clone size: -; D gene: TRBD1; V gene: TRBV10-3
CDR3 protein: CASSQGGLARSSYNEQFF; CDR3 DNA: TGTGCCAGCAGCCAGGGAGGACTAGCGCGGAGCTCCTACAATGAGCAGTTCTTC; J gene: TRBJ2-1; clone size: few; D gene: TRBD2; V gene: TRBV7-2
CDR3 protein: CASSPIGGLEAFF; CDR3 DNA: TGTGCCAGCAGTCCGATTGGGGGACTTGAAGCTTTCTTT; J gene: TRBJ1-1; clone size: -; D gene: -; V gene: TRBV12-3/TRBV12-4
CDR3 protein: CASSLAQGVGSYNEQFF; CDR3 DNA: TGCGCCAGCAGCTTGGCCCAGGGGGTAGGATCCTACAATGAGCAGTTCTTC; J gene: TRBJ2-1; clone size: -; D gene: TRBD1; V gene: TRBV5-1
CDR3 protein: CAGMSQGGSYEQYF; CDR3 DNA: TGTGCCGGCATGTCCCAGGGGGGAAGCTACGAGCAGTACTTC; J gene: TRBJ2-7; clone size: -; D gene: -; V gene: TRBV27
CDR3 protein: CASNQGPAGNYGYTF; CDR3 DNA: TGTGCCAGCAACCAGGGTCCCGCCGGTAACTATGGCTACACCTTC; J gene: TRBJ1-2; clone size: many; D gene: -; V gene: TRBV6-1
CDR3 protein: CSARGDISSYEQYF; CDR3 DNA: TGCAGCGCCCGAGGGGACATCAGCTCCTACGAGCAGTACTTC; J gene: TRBJ2-7; clone size: few; D gene: -; V gene: TRBV29-1
CDR3 protein: CASSYRLARRETQYF; CDR3 DNA: TGTGCCAGCAGTTATCGACTAGCCCGACGGGAGACCCAGTACTTC; J gene: TRBJ2-5; clone size: many; D gene: TRBD2; V gene: TRBV11-2
CDR3 protein: CSVGTTPLGEKLFF; CDR3 DNA: TGCAGCGTCGGGACAACTCCTCTCGGTGAAAAACTGTTTTTT; J gene: TRBJ1-4; clone size: -; D gene: -; V gene: TRBV29-1
CDR3 protein: CAISTTGARRYGYTF; CDR3 DNA: TGTGCCATCAGTACTACAGGGGCGCGGCGCTATGGCTACACCTTC; J gene: TRBJ1-2; clone size: few; D gene: TRBD1; V gene: TRBV10-3
CDR3 protein: CASSAGGLEQYF; CDR3 DNA: TGTGCCAGTAGCGCAGGGGGTTTAGAGCAGTACTTC; J gene: TRBJ2-7; clone size: -; D gene: TRBD1; V gene: TRBV19
CDR3 protein: CAISAAGDQETQYF; CDR3 DNA: TGTGCCATCAGCGCAGCGGGAGACCAAGAGACCCAGTACTTC; J gene: TRBJ2-5; clone size: many; D gene: TRBD2; V gene: TRBV10-3
CDR3 protein: CASSEGAGIRSPLHF; CDR3 DNA: TGTGCCAGCAGTGAAGGCGCAGGGATAAGGTCACCCCTCCACTTT; J gene: TRBJ1-6; clone size: few; D gene: -; V gene: TRBV6-1